These 18 T cell receptor beta chains originate from one sample sequenced in a study of T cell changes during pregnancy in multiple sclerosis (dated by TCRdb to between 2018 and 2021). The library was built by means of the immunoSEQ multiplex PCR assay. The immuneACCESS repertoire file appears here via TCRdb, limited to in-frame rearrangements. These files lack a portion of the clones; in checked studies, under half of the deficit traces to unresolved V genes, and the cause of the others is not known. The sample table holds around 69,000 clones, of which around 94% were seen once. Of the sample, under 2% falls within the top ten clones. Sequencing used peripheral blood, obtained in the third trimester of pregnancy. The receptors shown here come from a female donor in good health, enrolled as a control in a pregnancy study.

The chain couples TRBV11-2 to TRBJ1-1, with D tentatively TRBD1 (5 bases). Trimming pared 4 bases from V and 6 bases from J, leaving 18 bases between. The CDR3 covers 15 residues. Germline V CDR1 and CDR2: SGHAT, FQNNGV. CDR3 loop: CASSSIRGRGPEAFF. The CDR3 nucleotides read TGTGCCAGCAGCTCAATCCGGGGGAGGGGACCTGAAGCTTTCTTT.

This clone was counted a few times. Other DNA sequences within the sample encode an identical CDR3. The genes are TRBV18 and TRBJ1-2, with 7 bases fitting TRBD1. The CDR3 is 13 residues long. Germline V gene sequence: CDR1 KGHSH, CDR2 LQKENI. The ends lost 2 bases at V and 5 bases at J; junction bases unmatched: 2. CDR3 in DNA: TGTGCCAGCTCACCAGACAGGGATTATGGCTACACCTTC. Translated: CASSPDRDYGYTF. Together with reference TRBV18 and TRBJ1-2, the CDR3 gives the full variable domain: NAGVMQNPRHLVRRRGQEARLRCSPMKGHSHVYWYRQLPEEGLKFMVYLQKENIIDESGMPKERFSAEFPKEGPSILRIQQVVRGDSAAYFCASSPDRDYGYTFGSGTRLTVV.

V is TRBV28 and J is TRBJ2-5; 7 positions agree with TRBD2. The V gene's germline CDR1 is MDHEN and CDR2 SYDVKM. After removal of 4 bases from V and 2 bases from J, the junction contained 16 bases not matched to a gene. This CDR3 has 18 amino acids. CDR3 in amino acids: CASSSSGLSKRDQETQYF. DNA for the CDR3: TGTGCCAGCAGTTCATCGGGACTATCAAAACGGGATCAAGAGACCCAGTACTTC. Combining the CDR3 with reference TRBV28 and TRBJ2-5 gives the whole variable domain DVKVTQSSRYLVKRTGEKVFLECVQDMDHENMFWYRQDPGLGLRLIYFSYDVKMKEKGDIPEGYSVSREKKERFSLILESASTNQTSMYLCASSSSGLSKRDQETQYFGPGTRLLVL.

The rearrangement links TRBV29-1 to TRBJ2-7; D might be TRBD1 (6 bases). The V end was cut by 2 bases, the J end by 5 bases, with 10 bases between. The CDR3 spans 12 residues. The germline V gene has CDR1 SQVTM and CDR2 ANQGSEA. The CDR3 spells CSVERRDNEQYF. CDR3 sequence (DNA): TGCAGCGTTGAACGCAGGGACAACGAGCAGTACTTC.

The chain carries TRBV28 and TRBJ1-2, with 8 nucleotides matching TRBD1. CDR1 is MDHEN and CDR2 is SYDVKM in the germline V gene. This CDR3 has 14 residues. Trimming took 7 bases from V and 4 from J; bases not matched to a gene: 8. CDR3 nucleotides: TGTGCCAGCAAGCCAGGGGGCGCGGTCTATGGCTACACCTTC. Residues: CASKPGGAVYGYTF.

The chain employs TRBV7-2 and TRBJ2-7; 7 bases match TRBD2. Trimming removed 7 bases from V and 0 bases from J; junction bases left unmatched: 9. Per germline, CDR1 SGHTA and CDR2 FQGNSA. The CDR3 extends over 15 amino acids. The CDR3 bases are TGTGCCAGCAACTACGATGGGAGGGGCTCCTACGAGCAGTACTTC. Its protein product is CASNYDGRGSYEQYF.

This clone was recorded a few times. The V call is TRBV15, the J call TRBJ2-5; the match to TRBD2 covers 8 bases. Per the germline V gene, CDR1 is LNHNV and CDR2 is YYDKDF (reference sequence). J lost 5 bases, V lost 1 base, and 3 bases had no gene match. This CDR3 is 14 amino acids long. CDR3 amino acids: CATSRGREAETQYF. In DNA form, the CDR3 reads TGTGCCACCAGCAGAGGGCGGGAGGCGGAGACCCAGTACTTC. Filled out from reference TRBV15 and TRBJ2-5, the complete variable domain reads DAMVIQNPRYQVTQFGKPVTLSCSQTLNHNVMYWYQQKSSQAPKLLFHYYDKDFNNEADTPDNFQSRRPNTSFCFLDIRSPGLGDTAMYLCATSRGREAETQYFGPGTRLLVL.

This clone was seen just once. The rearrangement uses TRBV7-8 and TRBJ2-3, with D perhaps TRBD2 (6 bases). The length of the CDR3 is 17 residues. Trimming took off 5 bases at V and 3 bases at J, with 21 bases between the two ends. Germline CDR1 and CDR2: SGHVS and FQNEAQ. CDR3 sequence: CASSPPRTGVKTDTQYF. Here the CDR3 DNA reads TGTGCCAGCAGCCCCCCCAGGACGGGAGTAAAGACAGATACGCAGTATTTT.

The J gene is TRBJ2-1, the V gene TRBV7-8; TRBD2 might be the D (6 bases). This CDR3 region has 17 residues. Germline loops: CDR1 SGHVS, CDR2 FQNEAQ. The V and J ends lost 5 bases and 0 bases respectively, with 17 bases between them. CDR3 in amino acids: CASSPDWRGSSYNEQFF. For the CDR3, the DNA is TGTGCCAGCAGCCCAGATTGGCGGGGAAGCTCCTACAATGAGCAGTTCTTC.

The V and J genes are TRBV27 and TRBJ1-1, with a tentative D call TRBD1 (6 bases). This CDR3 is built from 11 residues. The V and J ends lost 8 bases and 7 bases respectively, with 11 bases between them. Germline V gene sequence: CDR1 MNHEY, CDR2 SMNVEV (reference sequence). The CDR3 nucleotides read TGTGCCAGCGGGCCAGGGGTTGAAGCTTTCTTT. It encodes CASGPGVEAFF.

J is TRBJ2-3 and V is TRBV5-1; TRBD2 might be the D (5 bases). The length of the CDR3 is 15 residues. Per the germline V gene, CDR1 is SGHRS and CDR2 is YFSETQ. Trimming shortened V by 3 bases and J by 2 bases, and 13 bases separated the two germline ends. The CDR3 DNA sequence: TGCGCCAGCAGCTCGTCAGCCGGGAACACAGATACGCAGTATTTT. Translation gives CASSSSAGNTDTQYF.

The gene calls are TRBV7-3 and TRBJ2-5, with D possibly matching TRBD2 (6 bases). Per the germline V gene, CDR1 is SGHTA and CDR2 is FQGTGA. The V end lost 3 bases, the J end lost 1 base, and 12 bases lay between the germline ends. This CDR3 region has 15 residues. CDR3 region: CASSFLGGPQETQYF. The CDR3 bases are TGTGCCAGCAGCTTCCTGGGGGGACCCCAAGAGACCCAGTACTTC.

CDR3 loop: CASRLDTLYEQYF. CDR3 in DNA: TGTGCCAGCAGACTGGACACCCTATACGAGCAGTACTTC. This chain links TRBV5-8 with TRBJ2-7, with TRBD1 as a possible D gene (5 bases). Germline-derived CDR1 and CDR2 are SGHTS and YDEGEE. Trimming removed 5 bases from V and 4 bases from J, with 13 bases in between. This CDR3 contains 13 residues.

This clone was seen a single time. The chain links TRBV7-3 to TRBJ2-1; weak D call: TRBD2 (7 bases). The V gene's germline CDR1 is SGHTA and CDR2 FQGTGA. The V gene lost 4 bases and the J gene lost 6 bases, with 28 bases spanning the gap. This CDR3 spans 19 amino acids. CDR3 loop: CASSSLSQAGEGSGNEQFF. The CDR3, as DNA: TGTGCCAGCAGCTCGCTTAGCCAGGCAGGGGAGGGATCGGGCAATGAGCAGTTCTTC.

V usage is TRBV6-5 and J usage is TRBJ1-2; D gene uncertain. Germline assignment: CDR1 MNHEY and CDR2 SVGAGI. Trimming pared 5 bases from V and 8 bases from J, leaving 21 bases between. The CDR3 is 15 residues long. CDR3 in DNA: TGTGCCAGCAGTCCCAGGACGGCTGGCGGGGTGGGCTACACCTTC. Amino acids: CASSPRTAGGVGYTF.

The V gene is TRBV5-4, the J gene TRBJ1-1, with 9 bases lining up with TRBD1. Germline trimming cut 3 bases from V and 4 bases from J; bases unmatched to any gene: 4. The CDR3 is made up of 14 amino acids. Germline V CDR1 and CDR2: SGHNT, YYREEE (reference sequence). DNA of the CDR3: TGTGCCAGCAGCTGGGGACAGGGTGCCACTGAAGCTTTCTTT. Translating it yields CASSWGQGATEAFF.

A few counts support this clone. The genes are TRBV7-3 and TRBJ2-2, with TRBD1 as a possible D gene (6 bases). This CDR3 contains 14 residues. V lost 4 bases and J 6 bases, leaving 12 bases between the germline ends. From germline, CDR1 is SGHTA and CDR2 FQGTGA. Here the CDR3 reads CASSSNRDAGELFF. The CDR3 bases are TGTGCCAGCAGCTCCAACAGGGACGCCGGGGAGCTGTTTTTT. Full variable domain (remainder filled in from reference TRBV7-3 and TRBJ2-2): GAGVSQTPSNKVTEKGKYVELRCDPISGHTALYWYRQSLGQGPEFLIYFQGTGAADDSGLPNDRFFAVRPEGSVSTLKIQRTERGDSAVYLCASSSNRDAGELFFGEGSRLTVL.

The rearrangement uses TRBV4-2 and TRBJ1-1, with TRBD1 identical over 10 bases. Looked up from germline, CDR1 is LGHNA and CDR2 is YNFKEQ. The CDR3 covers 15 residues. With V trimmed by 1 base and J by 3 bases, 2 bases remained unmatched. CDR3 bases: TGTGCCAGCAGCCAAGCCGGGACAGGGGACACTGAAGCTTTCTTT. This gives the protein CASSQAGTGDTEAFF.